This T cell receptor (beta chain) was profiled in a study of blood T cell repertoires in COVID-19. Study context: COVID-19 samples, acute and convalescent, were from the United States, Italy and Spain. T cells, B-cell-depleted T cells, or PBMCs supplied cDNA or gDNA.

V gave up 5 bases and J gave up 6 bases; unmatched junction bases: 9. The CDR3 sequence is 15 residues long. Germline-derived CDR1 and CDR2 are KGHSH and LQKENI. The Seattle patients joined while their infection was active and were tracked longitudinally afterward. The data were produced by immunoSEQ multiplex PCR, yet TCRdb's version contains in-frame clones alone and is incomplete. The sample comprises about 150,000 clones, roughly 80% of which are singletons, and about 12% rests with the top ten. The sequence derives from a woman aged 55-69 years with COVID-19, enrolled during active disease. Sequences were obtained from peripheral blood. The chain has TRBV18 and TRBJ1-5; TRBD1 agrees at 8 bases. The CDR3 region has the DNA TGTGCCAGCTCAGCTTCGACAGGGGCCAGTCAGCCCCAGCATTTT. Encoded protein: CASSASTGASQPQHF.